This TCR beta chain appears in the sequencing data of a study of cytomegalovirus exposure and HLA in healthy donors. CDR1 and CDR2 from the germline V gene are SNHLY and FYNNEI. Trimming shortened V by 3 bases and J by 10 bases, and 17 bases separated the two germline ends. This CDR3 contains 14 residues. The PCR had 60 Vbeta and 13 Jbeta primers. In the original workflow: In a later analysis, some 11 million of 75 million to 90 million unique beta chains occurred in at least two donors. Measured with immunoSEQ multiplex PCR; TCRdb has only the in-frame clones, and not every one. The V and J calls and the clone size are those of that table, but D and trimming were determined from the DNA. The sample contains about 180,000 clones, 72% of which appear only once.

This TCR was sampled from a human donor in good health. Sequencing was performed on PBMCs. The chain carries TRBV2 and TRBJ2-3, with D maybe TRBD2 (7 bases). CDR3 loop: CASSDPRGAISQYF. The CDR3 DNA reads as TGTGCCAGCAGTGACCCCCGGGGGGCTATCTCGCAGTATTTT.